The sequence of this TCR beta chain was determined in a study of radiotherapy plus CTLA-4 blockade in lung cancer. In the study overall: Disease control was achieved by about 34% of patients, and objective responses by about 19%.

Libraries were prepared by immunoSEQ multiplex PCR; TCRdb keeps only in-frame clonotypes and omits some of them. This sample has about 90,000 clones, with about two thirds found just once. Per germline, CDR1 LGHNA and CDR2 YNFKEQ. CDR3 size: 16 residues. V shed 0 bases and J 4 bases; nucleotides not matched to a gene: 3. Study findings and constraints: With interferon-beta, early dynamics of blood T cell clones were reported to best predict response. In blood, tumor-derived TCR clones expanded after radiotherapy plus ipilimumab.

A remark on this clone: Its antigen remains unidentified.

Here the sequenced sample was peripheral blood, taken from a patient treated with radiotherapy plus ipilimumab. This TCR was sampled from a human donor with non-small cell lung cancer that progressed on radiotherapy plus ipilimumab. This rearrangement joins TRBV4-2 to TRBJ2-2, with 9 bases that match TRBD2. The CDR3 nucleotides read TGTGCCAGCAGCCAAGAGACTAGCGGATCCACCGGGGAGCTGTTTTTT. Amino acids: CASSQETSGSTGELFF.